Detailed here is one TCR beta chain. In germline, CDR1 is SGDLS, CDR2 YYNGEE. V was cut by 0 bases and J by 0 bases, with 11 bases left in between. The CDR3 contains 16 residues. Produced via immunoSEQ multiplex PCR; TCRdb's table is partial and in-frame only. Counted here are around 140,000 clones, approximately 94% occurring once; the ten biggest clones make up almost 6%. This sample was included in a study of control samples from healthy donors and cancer patients. The chain is built from TRBV9 and TRBJ2-3; D not certain. The receptor comes from a man in his late teens or twenties in good health. The sample comprised blood. The CDR3 loop reads CASSVEGARSTDTQYF. CDR3 in DNA: TGTGCCAGCAGCGTAGAAGGCGCGCGAAGCACAGATACGCAGTATTTT. Using reference TRBV9 and TRBJ2-3 for the parts outside the CDR3, the full variable domain is DSGVTQTPKHLITATGQRVTLRCSPRSGDLSVYWYQQSLDQGLQFLIQYYNGEERAKGNILERFSAQQFPDLHSELNLSSLELGDSALYFCASSVEGARSTDTQYFGPGTRLTVL.